One sample yielded the 6 T cell receptor beta chains listed below, sequenced in a study of T cell repertoires in cytomegalovirus infection. Antigens of these TCRs are unknown. From the reads, TCRdb called clonotypes with MiXCR, one entry per CDR3 protein. The repertoire includes 640,000 or so distinct CDR3 sequences, about 33% of them detected once, and about 20% sits in the top ten. The specimen was cultured PBMCs, collected from culture after CMV antigen stimulation. Every receptor here comes from a human donor in good health (CMV status not recorded). Some clones in this sample may be carry-over from other donors' samples.

The chain recombines TRBV7-2 with TRBJ2-1; 10 nucleotides agree with TRBD2. V lost 5 bases to trimming and J lost 6 bases; unmatched junction nucleotides: 4. The CDR3 is 14 amino acids. Germline assignment: CDR1 SGHTA and CDR2 FQGNSA. The CDR3 loop reads CASSPSSGSNEQFF. The CDR3 nucleotides are TGTGCCAGCAGCCCCTCTAGCGGGAGCAATGAGCAGTTCTTC.

The chain uses TRBV20-1 and TRBJ2-1, with 9 positions matching TRBD2. Germline CDR1 reads DFQATT; CDR2 reads SNEGSKA (reference sequence). This CDR3 has 15 residues. J lost 9 bases, V lost 1 base, and 10 bases had no gene match. In nucleotides, the CDR3 is TGCAGTGCTAGAGTGGCGCGGGGGGGAATACGTGAGCAGTTCTTC. Translated: CSARVARGGIREQFF.

This clonotype was observed a few times. J is TRBJ1-2 and V is TRBV28, with 9 positions matching TRBD1. The CDR3 consists of 15 residues. The germline V gene has CDR1 MDHEN and CDR2 SYDVKM. The V gene end was trimmed by 3 bases and the J gene end by 5 bases; junction bases not matched to a gene: 7. CDR3 bases: TGTGCCAGCAGTTTCCCCGGGACAGGGCGGTATGGCTACACCTTC. Amino acid sequence: CASSFPGTGRYGYTF.

This rearrangement joins TRBV7-4 to TRBJ2-7; D possibly corresponds to TRBD2 (5 bases). This CDR3 has 15 residues. Germline assignment: CDR1 SGHVT and CDR2 SQSDAQ. V lost 3 bases, J lost 3 bases, and 15 bases lay in between. CDR3 in amino acids: CASSFPGGRNYEQYF. The DNA for the CDR3 is TGTGCCAGCAGCTTTCCGGGCGGGCGGAACTACGAGCAGTACTTC.

The chain combines TRBV10-3 with TRBJ2-5, with TRBD1 matching 7 bases. The CDR3 sequence is 14 residues long. Germline trimming cut 10 bases from V and 3 bases from J; bases unmatched to any gene: 11. The germline V gene has CDR1 ENHRY and CDR2 SYGVKD. The CDR3, as DNA: TGTGCCACTACCAGCAAGCAGGGGGAAGAGACCCAGTACTTC. It encodes CATTSKQGEETQYF.

The CDR3 nucleotides are TGTGCCAGCAGTCGGGCGGAGGGTTATGGCTACACCTTC. Amino acid sequence: CASSRAEGYGYTF. V and J are TRBV7-9 and TRBJ1-2; D is uncertain. V was cut by 6 bases and J by 5 bases, with 13 bases left in between. The CDR3 spans 13 residues. Germline assignment: CDR1 SEHNR and CDR2 FQNEAQ (reference sequence).